The present entry profiles one TCR beta chain with its context. The data originate from a study of shared clonotypes between healthy human individuals. At a deep level, the assay was run. Data came from immunoSEQ multiplex PCR; TCRdb stores just in-frame clones and leaves some out. Of some 2,100,000 clones in the sample, approximately 94% were seen once. The CDR3 is 14 residues long. The V and J ends lost 2 bases and 2 bases respectively, with 12 bases between them. Germline V gene sequence: CDR1 GTSNPN, CDR2 SVGIG (reference sequence). V usage is TRBV30 and J usage is TRBJ1-2; no definite D call. This TCR came from a man between 18 and 29 years old in good health. Sequenced material: naive CD4+ T cells sorted from blood. Subset meaning: CD45RA+ positively selected. The CDR3 loop is CAWSPPPGNYGYTF. DNA for the CDR3: TGTGCCTGGAGTCCCCCCCCAGGAAACTATGGCTACACCTTC.